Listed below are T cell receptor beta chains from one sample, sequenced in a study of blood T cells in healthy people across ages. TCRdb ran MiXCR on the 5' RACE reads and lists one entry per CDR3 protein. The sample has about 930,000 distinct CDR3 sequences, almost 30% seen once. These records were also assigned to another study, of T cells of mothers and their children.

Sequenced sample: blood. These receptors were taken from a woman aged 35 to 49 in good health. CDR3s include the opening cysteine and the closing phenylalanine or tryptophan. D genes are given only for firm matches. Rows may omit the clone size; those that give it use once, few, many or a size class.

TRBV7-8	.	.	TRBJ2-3	TGTGCCAGCAGCCGCGGGACTCCCACAGATACGCAGTATTTT	CASSRGTPTDTQYF
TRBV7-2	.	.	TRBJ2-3	TGTGCCAGCAGCTTCGGCCTTAGCGGTAGCACAGATACGCAGTATTTT	CASSFGLSGSTDTQYF
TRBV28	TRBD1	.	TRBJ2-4	TGTGCCAGCTCGGGACAGGGGGCCGACATTCAGTACTTC	CASSGQGADIQYF
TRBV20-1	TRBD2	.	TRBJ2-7	TGCAGTGTTGGCGGACCAGCGGGGGTTTTCAAGACCTACGAGCAGTACTTC	CSVGGPAGVFKTYEQYF
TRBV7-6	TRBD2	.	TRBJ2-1	TGTGCCAGCAGCTTAGAGGCTAGCGGGGGAGATGAGCAGTTCTTC	CASSLEASGGDEQFF
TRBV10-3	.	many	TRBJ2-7	TGTGCCATCAGTGAGTCGTCGGCCTCGCAGTACTTC	CAISESSASQYF
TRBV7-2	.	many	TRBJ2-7	TGTGCCAGCAGCCCCCGCGCGAGATACGAGCAGTACTTC	CASSPRARYEQYF
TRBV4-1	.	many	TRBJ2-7	TGCGCCAGCAGCCAAGTTCTAGATTACGAGCAGTACTTC	CASSQVLDYEQYF
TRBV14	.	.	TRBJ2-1	TGTGCCAGCAGCCCCTTGCAGGGTAGCGAGCAGTTCTTC	CASSPLQGSEQFF
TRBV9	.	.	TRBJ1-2	TGTGCCAGCAGCTATTTGACAGAGGAAGGCTACACCTTC	CASSYLTEEGYTF
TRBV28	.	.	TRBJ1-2	TGTGCCAGCAGTCCTGGGGGAGATTACTATGGCTACACCTTC	CASSPGGDYYGYTF
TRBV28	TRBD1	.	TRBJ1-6	TGTGCCAGCGGGAGGGACAGTAGCTCCTATAATTCACCCCTCCACTTT	CASGRDSSSYNSPLHF
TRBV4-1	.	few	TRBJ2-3	TGCGCCAGCAGCCAAGCCTTTCTAGATTATACGCAGTATTTT	CASSQAFLDYTQYF
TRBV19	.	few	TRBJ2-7	TGTGCCAGTATTCCTCAATCCTCCGAGAGAGGCAAAAAAGAGCAGTACTTC	CASIPQSSERGKKEQYF
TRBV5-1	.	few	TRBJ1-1	TGCGCCAGCAGCTTGTTAGAAGACACTGAAGCTTTCTTT	CASSLLEDTEAFF
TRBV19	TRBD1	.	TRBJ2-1	TGTGCCAGTACCAGGGGACAGGACGATAAGAGGCAGGTCTTC	CASTRGQDDKRQVF
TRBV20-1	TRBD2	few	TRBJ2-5	TGCAGTGCTAGGGGGGTAGCGGGGGCATACGAGGAGACCCAGTACTTC	CSARGVAGAYEETQYF
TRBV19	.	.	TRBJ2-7	TGTGCCAGTAGTATGGAGGAGCGCTACGAGCAGTACTTC	CASSMEERYEQYF
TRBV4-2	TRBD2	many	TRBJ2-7	TGTGCCAGCAGCCAAGAGGGCGCGGGGGACTCCTACGAGCAGTACTTC	CASSQEGAGDSYEQYF
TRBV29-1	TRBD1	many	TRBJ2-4	TGCAGCGTTGAACGGCAGGGGGCTGTAAACATTCAGTACTTC	CSVERQGAVNIQYF
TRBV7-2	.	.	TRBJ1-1	TGTGCCACCTACAGGGAAATGAACACTGAAGCTTTCTTT	CATYREMNTEAFF
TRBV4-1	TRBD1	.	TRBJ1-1	TGCGCCAGCAGCCAAGTGAGGACAGGTACCATGAACACTGAAGCTTTCTTT	CASSQVRTGTMNTEAFF
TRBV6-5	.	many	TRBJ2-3	TGTGCCAGCAGTTACTCTGGGCTAGCTTCCGATACGCAGTATTTT	CASSYSGLASDTQYF
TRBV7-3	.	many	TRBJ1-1	TGTGCCAGCAGCTTAAGCGCAAACACTGAAGCTTTCTTT	CASSLSANTEAFF
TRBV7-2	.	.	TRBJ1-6	TGTGCCAGCAGCTTATTGGGGCCTGCCAGCTCACCCCTCCACTTT	CASSLLGPASSPLHF
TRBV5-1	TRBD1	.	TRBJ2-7	TGCGCCAGCAGCCCGGGACAGGGTAGGAGCTCCTACGAGCAGTACTTC	CASSPGQGRSSYEQYF
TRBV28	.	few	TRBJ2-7	TGTGCCAGCAGTTCTCGCGCTGAACCCTACGAGCAGTACTTC	CASSSRAEPYEQYF
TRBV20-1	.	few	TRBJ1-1	TGCAGTGCCAGCGGGGGGGGGCAGGGGTGGAGCACTGAAGCTTTCTTT	CSASGGGQGWSTEAFF
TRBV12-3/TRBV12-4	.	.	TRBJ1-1	TGTGCCAGCAGCCCGCCCGGGCTTAGAGATGCTTTCTTT	CASSPPGLRDAFF
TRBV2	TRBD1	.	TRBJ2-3	TGTGCCAGCAGTCCCTGGACAGGGAACACAGATACGCAGTATTTT	CASSPWTGNTDTQYF
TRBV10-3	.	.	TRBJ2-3	TGTGCCATCAGTGACCCTACGGCCCTAAGCACAGATACGCAGTATTTT	CAISDPTALSTDTQYF
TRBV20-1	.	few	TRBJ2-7	TGCAGTGCTAGATCCCCACAGGGGGGGGCCTACGAGCAGTACTTC	CSARSPQGGAYEQYF
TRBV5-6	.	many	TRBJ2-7	TGTGCCAGCAGCTTGAGGGATAGGTCTTTACGGTACTTC	CASSLRDRSLRYF
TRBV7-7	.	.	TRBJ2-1	TGTGCTAGCAGCTTAGACGTTGGCTCCTACAATGAGCAGTTCTTC	CASSLDVGSYNEQFF
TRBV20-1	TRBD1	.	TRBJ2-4	TGCAGCCCCTCGCAGGGGGATACCCAGTACTTC	CSPSQGDTQYF
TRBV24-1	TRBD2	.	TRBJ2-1	TGTGCCACCAGTGGATCGGGGGGTAAAAATGAGCGGTTCTTC	CATSGSGGKNERFF